This T cell receptor (beta chain) comes out of a study of T cells after yellow fever vaccination. Overall study findings and caveats: The secondary response peaked faster, at day 5 versus 15, but was weaker. Abundant clonotypes from the bulk population could contaminate FACS-sorted repertoires. The booster saw the reappearance of most primary-vaccination clones (around 95% CD4, around 88% CD8).

This CDR3 is 13 amino acids long. The germline gives CDR1 MNHEY, CDR2 SVGEGT. V lost 3 bases, J lost 6 bases, and 12 bases lay in between. Template switching by 5'RACE produced TCR cDNA, adding a universal primer site and UMIs. TCRdb independently ran MiXCR on the 5' RACE reads; one entry per CDR3 protein. This repertoire shows a few hundred thousand distinct CDR3 sequences, around 4.5% found once; its top ten account for roughly a fifth. There are many counts of this clonotype. Its target is not known. This rearrangement joins TRBV6-2 or TRBV6-3 to TRBJ2-7; no clear D gene. The sequence was collected from a young man who received the YFV17D yellow fever vaccine. The sequenced sample was PBMCs, obtained 15 days after the yellow fever booster vaccination. CDR3 DNA sequence: TGTGCCAGCAGTTATGCTTCCCCGGGCGAGCAGTACTTC. As protein: CASSYASPGEQYF.